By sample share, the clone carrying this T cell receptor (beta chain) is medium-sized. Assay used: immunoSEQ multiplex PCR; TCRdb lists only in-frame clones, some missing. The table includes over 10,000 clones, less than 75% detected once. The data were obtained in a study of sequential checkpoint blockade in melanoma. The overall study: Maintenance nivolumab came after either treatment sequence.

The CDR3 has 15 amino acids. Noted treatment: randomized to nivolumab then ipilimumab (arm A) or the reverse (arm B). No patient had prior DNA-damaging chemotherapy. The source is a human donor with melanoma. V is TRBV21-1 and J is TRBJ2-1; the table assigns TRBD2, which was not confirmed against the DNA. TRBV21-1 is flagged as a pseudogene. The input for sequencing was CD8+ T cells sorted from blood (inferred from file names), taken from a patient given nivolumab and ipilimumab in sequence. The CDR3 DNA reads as TGTGCCAGCAGCCGACTAGCGGGAGACTACAATGAGCAGTTCTTC. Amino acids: CASSRLAGDYNEQFF.